One sample yielded the 25 T cell receptor beta chains listed below, sequenced in a study of CD8 T cells in Susac syndrome. An amount of RNA that ranged from roughly 0.5 to 1 ug was reverse transcribed with random hexamers. TCRdb reprocessed the immunoSEQ multiplex PCR reads with MiXCR, giving one entry per CDR3 protein. The repertoire consists of some 300,000 distinct CDR3 sequences, with roughly 85% occurring once and the leading ten covering approximately 0.2%. Sequenced: CD8+ T cells from PBMCs. The receptors stem from a human donor with multiple sclerosis.

The chain uses TRBV28 and TRBJ2-7, with 10 bases matching TRBD1. The CDR3 extends over 14 amino acids. Germline CDR1 reads MDHEN; CDR2 reads SYDVKM. V shed 7 bases, J shed 2 bases, and the junction held 5 bases outside the gene matches. The CDR3 reads CASTWTGGTYEQYF. The CDR3 DNA is TGTGCCAGCACGTGGACAGGGGGGACCTACGAGCAGTACTTC.

The chain combines TRBV4-3 with TRBJ1-3, with D possibly being TRBD1 (5 bases). Germline V gene lookup returns CDR1 LGHNA and CDR2 YSLEER. This CDR3 is 17 amino acids long. The ends were cut back, 4 bases at V and 3 bases at J, with 19 bases in the middle. The CDR3 sequence is CASSPGSGTILGNTIYF. The CDR3 region has the DNA TGCGCCAGCAGCCCGGGTTCAGGGACCATACTTGGAAACACCATATATTTT.

V gene TRBV15 combines with J gene TRBJ1-5; D unclear. Germline values: CDR1 LNHNV, CDR2 YYDKDF (reference sequence). CDR3 size: 15 residues. Trimming took off 4 bases at V and 7 bases at J, with 17 bases between the two ends. The CDR3 DNA follows: TGTGCCACCAGCATGTTTGGTTGGGAAAGGCAGCCCCAGCATTTT. It yields the protein CATSMFGWERQPQHF.

The chain employs TRBV19 and TRBJ2-1; 9 bases are a match to TRBD2. V lost 4 bases to trimming and J lost 6 bases; unmatched junction nucleotides: 4. Germline V gives CDR1 LNHDA, CDR2 SQIVND (reference sequence). The CDR3 contains 14 residues. CDR3 residues: CASSSLAGINEQFF. The CDR3 DNA is TGTGCCAGTAGTAGTCTAGCGGGGATCAATGAGCAGTTCTTC.

The chain is built from TRBV6-5 and TRBJ2-7; 8 bases align to TRBD1. V dropped 2 bases and J dropped 7; count of bases not matched to a gene: 7. Per germline, CDR1 MNHEY and CDR2 SVGAGI. The CDR3 is made up of 14 amino acids. The CDR3 region is CASSYGQGAREQYF. The CDR3 DNA reads as TGTGCCAGCAGTTACGGACAGGGTGCGAGGGAGCAGTACTTC.

The chain has TRBV24-1 and TRBJ2-2; 11 bases align to TRBD2. In germline, CDR1 is KGHDR, CDR2 SFDVKD. The J segment lost 3 bases and the V segment lost 7 bases, leaving 0 bases of the junction unmatched. The CDR3 contains 14 residues. The CDR3 DNA is TGTGCCACCAGGGGACTAGCGGACACCGGGGAGCTGTTTTTT. It is translated as CATRGLADTGELFF.

This rearrangement joins TRBV6-5 to TRBJ2-1; 7 bases match TRBD1. V lost 9 bases and J lost 8; bases outside the gene matches: 10. CDR1 and CDR2 from the germline V gene are MNHEY and SVGAGI. The CDR3 loop spans 13 amino acids. The CDR3 region has the DNA TGTGCCAGTTCTTATCAGGGGGTGGATGAGCAGTTCTTC. It translates to CASSYQGVDEQFF.

This clonotype has only one observation. The rearrangement links TRBV28 to TRBJ2-7, with 11 bases fitting TRBD2. V was pared by 3 bases and J by 3 bases, with 7 bases of the junction left unmatched. From germline, CDR1 is MDHEN and CDR2 SYDVKM. The CDR3 runs to 16 residues. The CDR3 DNA follows: TGTGCCAGCAGTTTCCCACTAGCGGGAGAAGGCTACGAGCAGTACTTC. Protein: CASSFPLAGEGYEQYF.

The CDR3 DNA follows: TGTGCCACCAGGGGTAATGAAAAACTGTTTTTT. This encodes CATRGNEKLFF. V gene TRBV27 combines with J gene TRBJ1-4; weak D call: TRBD1 (6 bases). Trimming took 10 bases from V and 4 from J, leaving 7 bases between them. CDR3 length: 11 residues. CDR1 and CDR2 (germline): MNHEY, SMNVEV (reference sequence).

The chain joins TRBV9 to TRBJ2-2; maybe TRBD1 (6 bases). The CDR3 is made up of 15 amino acids. Germline CDR1 and CDR2: SGDLS and YYNGEE. The V end was cut by 2 bases, the J end by 1 base, with 9 bases between. CDR3 DNA sequence: TGTGCCAGCAGCGTTGAGACAGGGAACACCGGGGAGCTGTTTTTT. Protein sequence: CASSVETGNTGELFF.

The V call is TRBV6-5, the J call TRBJ1-2, with 10 bases aligning to TRBD1. This CDR3 is 14 amino acids long. Germline CDR1 and CDR2: MNHEY and SVGAGI. V lost 5 bases to trimming and J lost 6 bases; unmatched junction nucleotides: 6. The CDR3 coding sequence is TGTGCCAGCAGTCTAAGACAGGGGGCGGATGGCTACACCTTC. It yields the protein CASSLRQGADGYTF.

This clonotype was counted a single time. The chain uses TRBV20-1 and TRBJ1-1; D remains unclear. Looked up from germline, CDR1 is DFQATT and CDR2 is SNEGSKA (reference sequence). The CDR3 runs 11 residues. DNA for the CDR3: TGCAACCACCTTGGAGATTCTGAAGCTTTCTTT. It specifies CNHLGDSEAFF.

V gene TRBV5-6 combines with J gene TRBJ2-4; D is tentatively TRBD1 or TRBD2 (5 bases each). This CDR3 comprises 16 residues. Germline assignment: CDR1 SGHDT and CDR2 YYEEEE. Trimming left V 2 bases short and J 3 bases short, with 15 bases between. The CDR3 region is CASSLGTQLNKNIQYF. As DNA, the CDR3 is TGTGCCAGCAGCTTAGGGACCCAGCTAAACAAAAACATTCAGTACTTC.

V gene TRBV24-1 combines with J gene TRBJ2-3; 12 bases fit TRBD2. Germline CDR1 reads KGHDR; CDR2 reads SFDVKD. The CDR3 is 18 residues long. Trimming took 6 bases from V and 4 from J; bases not matched to a gene: 13. CDR3 loop: CATSSTSGGPSDADTQYF. DNA of the CDR3: TGTGCCACCAGTTCCACTAGCGGGGGGCCCTCTGACGCAGATACGCAGTATTTT.

This clonotype was recorded a few times. The V call is TRBV11-2, the J call TRBJ2-7; TRBD2 matches at 9 bases. This CDR3 is built from 16 residues. Germline CDR1 is SGHAT and CDR2 is FQNNGV. The junction had 11 bases not matched to a gene; V was cut back by 5 bases and J by 3 bases. The CDR3 loop is CASSLRRAGGRYEQYF. CDR3 nucleotides: TGTGCCAGCAGCCTCCGACGGGCGGGAGGGCGCTACGAGCAGTACTTC.

V gene TRBV9 combines with J gene TRBJ2-7; D is perhaps TRBD1 (5 bases). V was pared by 0 bases and J by 6 bases, with 13 bases between. Germline-derived CDR1 and CDR2 are SGDLS and YYNGEE. The CDR3 extends over 14 amino acids. The CDR3 loop reads CASSVGTTIPEQYF. The CDR3 region has the DNA TGTGCCAGCAGCGTAGGGACAACAATCCCCGAGCAGTACTTC.

The chain combines TRBV7-9 with TRBJ2-3; 12 bases align to TRBD2. The CDR3 contains 15 residues. Per the germline V gene, CDR1 is SEHNR and CDR2 is FQNEAQ (reference sequence). The V segment lost 5 bases and the J segment 4 bases; nucleotides outside the gene matches: 4. The CDR3 DNA reads TGTGCCAGCAGCACTAGCGGGAGGTTCGCAGATACGCAGTATTTT. It specifies CASSTSGRFADTQYF.

This sequence joins TRBV29-1 and TRBJ2-1; D might be TRBD1 (6 bases). The ends were cut back, 4 bases at V and 5 bases at J, with 12 bases in the middle. Per germline, CDR1 SQVTM and CDR2 ANQGSEA. There are 13 residues in the CDR3. CDR3 region: CSVGQGIDNEQFF. The DNA for the CDR3 is TGCAGCGTTGGGCAGGGGATAGACAATGAGCAGTTCTTC.

The rearrangement uses TRBV14 and TRBJ2-1, with 8 positions matching TRBD2. The CDR3 loop spans 15 amino acids. CDR1 and CDR2 (germline): SGHDN, FVKESK. Germline trimming cut 4 bases from V and 10 bases from J; bases unmatched to any gene: 12. CDR3 DNA sequence: TGTGCCAGCAGCCCCCAGCGGGAGCTCTCTGTGGAGCAGTTCTTC. Translated, it gives CASSPQRELSVEQFF.

This clonotype was seen just once. The chain carries TRBV19 and TRBJ2-2, with unresolved D. Deletions cut 1 base from V and 4 bases from J, with 7 bases between. The CDR3 has 14 amino acids. Germline V gene sequence: CDR1 LNHDA, CDR2 SQIVND (reference sequence). The DNA for the CDR3 is TGTGCCAGTAGTATAGCGACTCTCACCGGGGAGCTGTTTTTT. Its protein product is CASSIATLTGELFF.

This clonotype was seen just once. The gene calls are TRBV6-5 and TRBJ2-5, with D perhaps matching TRBD1 or TRBD2 (5 bases each). Deletions cut 3 bases from V and 1 base from J, with 15 bases between. CDR3 length: 16 amino acids. Germline V CDR1 and CDR2: MNHEY, SVGAGI. CDR3 loop: CASSYQGTGPQETQYF. CDR3 bases: TGTGCCAGCAGTTATCAAGGGACCGGGCCCCAAGAGACCCAGTACTTC.

The rearrangement links TRBV5-6 to TRBJ2-5, with 12 bases matching TRBD2. V trimming: 0 bases; J trimming: 5 bases; junction bases outside the gene matches: 5. Germline values: CDR1 SGHDT, CDR2 YYEEEE. The CDR3 is 16 amino acids. The DNA of the CDR3 is TGTGCCAGCAGCTTGGCTAGCGGGAGGGCCTGGGAGACCCAGTACTTC. It encodes CASSLASGRAWETQYF. Together with reference TRBV5-6 and TRBJ2-5, the CDR3 gives the full variable domain: DAGVTQSPTHLIKTRGQQVTLRCSPKSGHDTVSWYQQALGQGPQFIFQYYEEEERQRGNFPDRFSGHQFPNYSSELNVNALLLGDSALYLCASSLASGRAWETQYFGPGTRLLVL.

The chain combines TRBV28 with TRBJ2-4; no firm D call. Germline V lookup: CDR1 MDHEN, CDR2 SYDVKM. V was cut by 6 bases and J by 10 bases, with 16 bases left in between. The CDR3 loop spans 13 amino acids. CDR3 sequence reads: CASSLLTRSIQYF. The DNA for the CDR3 is TGTGCCAGCAGCCTCTTGACACGCTCTATTCAGTACTTC.

This chain joins TRBV6-2 or TRBV6-3 and TRBJ2-1, with 8 bases matching TRBD2. This CDR3 has 16 amino acids. Germline loops: CDR1 MNHEY, CDR2 SVGEGT. V dropped 7 bases and J dropped 8; count of bases not matched to a gene: 16. This CDR3 is CASTSWREDTSDEQFF. Written as DNA, the CDR3 is TGTGCCAGCACCAGTTGGCGGGAGGATACGAGCGATGAGCAGTTCTTC.

The rearrangement joins TRBV9 to TRBJ2-6, with no clear D. The CDR3 length is 14 residues. Germline-derived CDR1 and CDR2 are SGDLS and YYNGEE. The V end lost 6 bases, the J end lost 0 bases, and 7 bases lay between the germline ends. The CDR3 coding sequence is TGTGCCAGCACCCCTGGCTCTGGGGCCAACGTCCTGACTTTC. Translated, it gives CASTPGSGANVLTF.